This TCR beta chain is from a study of cytomegalovirus exposure and HLA in healthy donors. To note about this clone: Its antigen is unknown.

Primers: 60 Vbeta forward and 13 Jbeta reverse. TCRdb's table, derived via immunoSEQ multiplex PCR, lists solely in-frame clones and lacks some. The table includes approximately 110,000 clones, about three quarters detected once. Despite likely unrecorded immune exposures, the donors were nominally healthy at the time of sampling. Germline V gives CDR1 SGDLS, CDR2 YYNGEE. The V segment lost 3 bases and the J segment 7 bases; nucleotides outside the gene matches: 17. This CDR3 region has 17 residues. Study-wide results and limits: Previous analysis showed most TCR beta V segments were productive about 90% or about 30% of the time.

The chain employs TRBV9 and TRBJ2-7, with 9 positions matching TRBD1. Sequencing was performed on PBMCs. This clonotype was sampled from a female donor in good health and CMV-seropositive. CDR3 nucleotide sequence: TGTGCCAGCAGCGCTGACCCCACGGGACAGGGAAGTCGGGAGCAGTACTTC. Its protein product is CASSADPTGQGSREQYF. The variable domain in full, with the rest retrieved from reference TRBV9 and TRBJ2-7, is DSGVTQTPKHLITATGQRVTLRCSPRSGDLSVYWYQQSLDQGLQFLIQYYNGEERAKGNILERFSAQQFPDLHSELNLSSLELGDSALYFCASSADPTGQGSREQYFGPGTRLTVT.